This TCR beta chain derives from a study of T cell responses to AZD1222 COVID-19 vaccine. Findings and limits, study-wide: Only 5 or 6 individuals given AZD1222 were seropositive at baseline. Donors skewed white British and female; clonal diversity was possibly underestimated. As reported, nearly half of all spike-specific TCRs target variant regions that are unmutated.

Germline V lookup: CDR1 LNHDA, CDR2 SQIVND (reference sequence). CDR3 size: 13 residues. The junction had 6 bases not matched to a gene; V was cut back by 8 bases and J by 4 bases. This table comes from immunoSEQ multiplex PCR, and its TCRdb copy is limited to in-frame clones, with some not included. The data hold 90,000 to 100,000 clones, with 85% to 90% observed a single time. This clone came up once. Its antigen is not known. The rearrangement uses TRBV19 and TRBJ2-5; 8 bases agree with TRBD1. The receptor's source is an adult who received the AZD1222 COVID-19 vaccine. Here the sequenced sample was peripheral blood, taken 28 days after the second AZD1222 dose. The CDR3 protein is CASSQGDRETQYF. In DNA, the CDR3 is TGTGCCAGTTCACAGGGGGACAGAGAGACCCAGTACTTC. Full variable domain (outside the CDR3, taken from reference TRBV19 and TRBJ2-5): DGGITQSPKYLFRKEGQNVTLSCEQNLNHDAMYWYRQDPGQGLRLIYYSQIVNDFQKGDIAEGYSVSREKKESFPLTVTSAQKNPTAFYLCASSQGDRETQYFGPGTRLLVL.